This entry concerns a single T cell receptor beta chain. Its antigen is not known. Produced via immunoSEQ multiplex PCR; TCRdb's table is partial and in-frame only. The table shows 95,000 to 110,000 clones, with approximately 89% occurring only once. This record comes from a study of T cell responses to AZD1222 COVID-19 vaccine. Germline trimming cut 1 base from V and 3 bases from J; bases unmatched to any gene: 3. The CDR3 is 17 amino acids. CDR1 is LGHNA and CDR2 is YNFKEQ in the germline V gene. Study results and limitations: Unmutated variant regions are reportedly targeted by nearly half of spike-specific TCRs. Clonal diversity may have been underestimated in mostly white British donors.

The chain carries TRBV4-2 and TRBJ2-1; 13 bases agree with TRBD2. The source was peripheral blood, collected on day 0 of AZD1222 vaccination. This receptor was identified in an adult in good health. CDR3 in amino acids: CASSQGGTSGNYNEQFF. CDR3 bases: TGTGCCAGCAGCCAAGGCGGGACTAGCGGGAACTACAATGAGCAGTTCTTC.